These 8 T cell receptor beta chains came from one sample sequenced in a study of cytomegalovirus exposure and HLA in healthy donors. Vbeta (60) and Jbeta (13) primers were used in the PCR. TCRdb's copy holds only in-frame clones and misses some; the assay was immunoSEQ multiplex PCR. The sample carries about 140,000 clones, more than 70% recorded once. What was sequenced was PBMCs. Receptor source: a male donor in good health and CMV-seronegative.

This clone was observed a single time. V usage is TRBV5-1 and J usage is TRBJ2-3; 12 bases align to TRBD2. The CDR3 has 16 amino acids. In germline, CDR1 is SGHRS, CDR2 YFSETQ. V gave up 4 bases and J gave up 2 bases; unmatched junction bases: 5. The CDR3 DNA sequence: TGCGCCAGCAGCACGAGACTAGCGGGGGACACAGATACGCAGTATTTT. This sequence encodes CASSTRLAGDTDTQYF.

V is TRBV6-1 and J is TRBJ1-6; 9 bases match TRBD1. CDR3 size: 15 residues. Germline loops: CDR1 MNHNS, CDR2 SASEGT. V lost 2 bases and J lost 9; bases outside the gene matches: 5. For the CDR3, the DNA is TGTGCCAGCAGTGAATCTGGGACAGGGAGTTCACCCCTCCACTTT. This sequence encodes CASSESGTGSSPLHF.

The gene calls are TRBV2 and TRBJ2-7; no clear D gene. This CDR3 has 13 residues. V lost 4 bases and J 1 base, leaving 8 bases between the germline ends. CDR1 and CDR2 (germline): SNHLY, FYNNEI. CDR3 in DNA: TGTGCCAGCAGTGGCGCACCTTCCTACGAGCAGTACTTC. It codes for CASSGAPSYEQYF.

The chain uses TRBV2 and TRBJ1-5; 9 bases are shared with TRBD1. Trimming at V came to 8 bases and at J to 0 bases, leaving 11 bases not matched to a gene. This CDR3 comprises 17 residues. In germline, CDR1 is SNHLY, CDR2 FYNNEI. The CDR3 sequence: CASWGDRVEDSNQPQHF. In DNA form, the CDR3 reads TGTGCCAGCTGGGGGGACAGGGTGGAAGATAGCAATCAGCCCCAGCATTTT. The full variable domain, completed using reference TRBV2 and TRBJ1-5, is EPEVTQTPSHQVTQMGQEVILRCVPISNHLYFYWYRQILGQKVEFLVSFYNNEISEKSEIFDDQFSVERPDGSNFTLKIRSTKLEDSAMYFCASWGDRVEDSNQPQHFGDGTRLSIL.

The J gene is TRBJ2-5, the V gene TRBV5-1; maybe TRBD1 (6 bases). Germline V gives CDR1 SGHRS, CDR2 YFSETQ. V lost 2 bases to trimming and J lost 1 base, with 9 bases between them. CDR3 size: 14 residues. CDR3 sequence (DNA): TGCGCCAGCAGCTTTGGGACACCCCAAGAGACCCAGTACTTC. It codes for CASSFGTPQETQYF.

V usage is TRBV7-2 and J usage is TRBJ2-7; 10 nucleotides line up with TRBD1. With 1 base clipped from V and 4 bases from J, the junction kept 4 bases outside the gene matches. Germline loops: CDR1 SGHTA, CDR2 FQGNSA. The CDR3 loop spans 15 amino acids. The CDR3 region has the DNA TGTGCCAGCAGCTTAGGATGGGACAGGGGTTACGAGCAGTACTTC. It is translated as CASSLGWDRGYEQYF.

CDR3 region: CASSTRTSGGPYNEQFF. In DNA form, the CDR3 reads TGTGCCAGCAGCACCCGGACTAGCGGGGGCCCTTACAATGAGCAGTTCTTC. The V gene is TRBV9, the J gene TRBJ2-1; 13 bases are shared with TRBD2. Germline lookup yields CDR1 SGDLS and CDR2 YYNGEE. V was clipped by 4 bases and J by 4 bases; unmatched bases: 8. This CDR3 comprises 17 residues.

The chain is built from TRBV7-2 and TRBJ2-5; the D gene is possibly TRBD2 (6 bases). Looked up from germline, CDR1 is SGHTA and CDR2 is FQGNSA. The CDR3 contains 15 residues. Trimming took 5 bases from V and 5 from J, leaving 18 bases between them. CDR3 nucleotides: TGTGCCAGCAGCCGCAGACAGCCCGGAGGGGAGACCCAGTACTTC. Residues: CASSRRQPGGETQYF.